These 25 T cell receptor beta chains were all obtained from the same sample, sequenced in a study of T cells in women clearing cervical HPV infection. Sequencing used immunoSEQ multiplex PCR; TCRdb keeps in-frame clones, though not all of them. With tens of thousands of clones in the sample, the ten largest clones hold under 7.5%. Material for sequencing was blood buffy coat. The receptors here all came from a woman aged 18 to 75 with a cervical HPV16 infection that either progressed to CIN3+ or cleared (not recorded which).

As concerns this clone: The CDR3 end lies 3 residues beyond the end of the read and is filled in from the germline J gene. The chain has TRBV4-1 and TRBJ2-1, with TRBD1 identical over 8 bases. The CDR3 spans 18 residues. The V gene's germline CDR1 is MGHRA and CDR2 YSYEKL. V gave up 0 bases and J gave up 2 bases; unmatched junction bases: 9. The DNA read from the CDR3 is TGCGCCAGCAGCCAAGATCAGGGGGCGGCAGCCCCCTACAATGAG. Translated: CASSQDQGAAAPYNE. The full CDR3 is CASSQDQGAAAPYNEQFF.

Note on this clone: The read is 3 residues too short to cover the CDR3 end, so that end is filled in from the germline J gene. The rearrangement joins TRBV5-6 to TRBJ2-5; tentatively, D is TRBD1 (6 bases). Germline lookup yields CDR1 SGHDT and CDR2 YYEEEE. The CDR3 is 13 residues long. The V end lost 3 bases, the J end lost 3 bases, and 9 bases lay between the germline ends. Incomplete CDR3 DNA: TGTGCCAGCAGCTCCAGGGGTGAAGAGACC. It yields the protein CASSSRGEET. The whole CDR3 region reads CASSSRGEETQYF.

Concerning this clone itself: The DNA ends 3 residues before the CDR3 does, and the rest of the CDR3 is filled in from the germline J gene. The gene calls are TRBV10-3 and TRBJ1-6; the match to TRBD1 covers 10 bases. V lost 3 bases and J lost 8; bases outside the gene matches: 7. Per the germline V gene, CDR1 is ENHRY and CDR2 is SYGVKD. This CDR3 is built from 16 residues. The CDR3 DNA, read in part, is TGTGCCATCAGTGATGGGCGGACAGGGGGTCATTCACCC. Translation: CAISDGRTGGHSP. The full CDR3 reads CAISDGRTGGHSPLHF.

As concerns this clone: The CDR3 end is not reached by the read, which stops 3 residues before it; the germline J gene fills it in. The J gene is TRBJ2-2, the V gene TRBV4-2, with TRBD2 matching 8 bases. This CDR3 is 15 amino acids long. V shed 0 bases, J shed 4 bases, and the junction held 1 base outside the gene matches. The germline gives CDR1 LGHNA, CDR2 YNFKEQ. Incomplete CDR3 DNA: TGTGCCAGCAGCCAAGAGGCGGGGGGCACCGGGGAG. The encoded protein is CASSQEAGGTGE. The whole CDR3 sequence is CASSQEAGGTGELFF.

Details on this clone: The read halts 3 residues ahead of the CDR3 end, with the missing end drawn from the germline J gene. This chain uses TRBV28 with TRBJ1-5; possible D gene TRBD1, 6 bases. Deletions cut 7 bases from V and 0 bases from J, with 10 bases between. The CDR3 has 14 residues. CDR1 MDHEN and CDR2 SYDVKM come from the germline V gene. CDR3 DNA (partial): TGTGCCAGCATCGGGACATATAGCAATCAGCCC. It translates to CASIGTYSNQP. The full CDR3 is CASIGTYSNQPQHF.

Of note for this clone: The CDR3 end lies 3 residues beyond the end of the read and is filled in from the germline J gene. The rearrangement joins TRBV7-2 to TRBJ1-3; D is possibly TRBD1 (5 bases). Trimming pared 4 bases from V and 1 base from J, leaving 8 bases between. Germline V lookup: CDR1 SGHTA, CDR2 FQGNSA. The CDR3 has 14 amino acids. CDR3 protein: CASSYTGSGNTIYF. CDR3 bases read: TGTGCCAGCAGCTACACAGGTTCTGGAAACACC.

Concerning this clone itself: Read coverage stops 3 residues before the CDR3 terminus; the germline J gene supplies the remainder. This chain connects TRBV20-1 to TRBJ1-5, with D maybe TRBD1 (6 bases). The germline V gene has CDR1 DFQATT and CDR2 SNEGSKA (reference sequence). V was cut by 6 bases and J by 0 bases, with 15 bases left in between. The CDR3 has 15 amino acids. The CDR3 loop is CSAVQGPYSNQPQHF. Partial CDR3 DNA: TGCAGTGCAGTACAGGGCCCATATAGCAATCAGCCC.

A remark on this clone: The observed sequence ends 3 residues before the CDR3 terminus, with the missing tail filled in from the germline J gene. This chain joins TRBV5-1 and TRBJ1-1; D remains ambiguous. This CDR3 is 15 amino acids long. The germline V gene encodes CDR1 SGHRS and CDR2 YFSETQ. V was pared by 1 base and J by 4 bases, with 14 bases between. The CDR3 region is CASSLRGYESTEAFF. CDR3 DNA, as far as it was read: TGCGCCAGCAGCTTGCGAGGGTATGAGAGCACTGAA.

Details on this clone: The sequenced fragment ends 3 residues before the CDR3 boundary, so the rest is inferred from the germline J gene. The chain couples TRBV19 to TRBJ2-5; 7 bases match TRBD2. V lost 6 bases, J lost 0 bases, and 7 bases stayed unmatched. The CDR3 contains 15 residues. The V gene's germline CDR1 is LNHDA and CDR2 SQIVND (reference sequence). CDR3 loop: CASSPGRGHQETQYF. The part of the CDR3 DNA that was read is TGTGCCAGTAGCCCTGGGAGGGGCCACCAAGAGACC.

Of note for this clone: The CDR3 extends 3 residues past the end of the read, so its final part is completed from the germline J gene. The chain has TRBV29-1 and TRBJ1-2; no definite D call. Germline V lookup: CDR1 SQVTM, CDR2 ANQGSEA. The CDR3 covers 13 residues. The V and J ends lost 2 bases and 3 bases respectively, with 10 bases between them. The DNA read from the CDR3 is TGCAGCGTTGAACAGGAAAATTACTATGGC. This translates into CSVEQENYYG. The entire CDR3 sequence reads CSVEQENYYGYTF.

Remarks on this clone: Coverage ceases 3 residues before the CDR3 finishes, and the germline J gene fills in the end. The chain employs TRBV18 and TRBJ2-7; D unclear. The CDR3 is 12 amino acids. Looked up from germline, CDR1 is KGHSH and CDR2 is LQKENI. V was shortened by 4 bases and J by 4 bases, with 8 bases between the two germline ends. CDR3 region: CASSLYGYEQYF. CDR3 bases read: TGTGCCAGCTCACTATACGGTTACGAG.

Regarding this clone: From the germline J gene comes the end of the CDR3, since the read stops 3 residues before it. The chain joins TRBV6-4 to TRBJ2-2, with D possibly TRBD2 on 6 matching bases. The CDR3 has 14 amino acids. The ends were cut back, 2 bases at V and 4 bases at J, with 8 bases in the middle. The V gene's germline CDR1 is MRHNA and CDR2 SNTAGT. CDR3 loop: CASSDVAATGELFF. Incomplete CDR3 DNA: TGTGCCAGCAGTGACGTAGCGGCCACCGGGGAG.

Concerning this clone itself: Sequencing ends 3 residues short of the CDR3 end; the germline J gene provides the rest. The chain links TRBV18 to TRBJ2-2; D remains unclear. The length of the CDR3 is 14 residues. The germline CDR1 and CDR2 sequences are KGHSH and LQKENI. V lost 5 bases to trimming and J lost 3 bases, with 10 bases between them. CDR3 in amino acids: CASSSIADTGELFF. CDR3 DNA (partial): TGTGCCAGCTCATCCATAGCAGACACCGGGGAG.

As concerns this clone: Read sequence stops 3 residues before the CDR3 end, and the germline J gene provides the missing end. The rearrangement joins TRBV30 to TRBJ1-1; D gene uncertain. Looked up from germline, CDR1 is GTSNPN and CDR2 is SVGIG (reference sequence). The CDR3 contains 13 residues. The sequenced CDR3 bases are TGTGCCTGGAGTGCCCCCCTGGGAGGACTG. It translates to CAWSAPLGGL. Given in full, the CDR3 is CAWSAPLGGLAFF.

By frequency, this clone registers large (0.1 to 1%). The missing CDR3 end, 3 residues past where the read stops, is filled in from the germline J gene. This chain uses TRBV24-1 with TRBJ1-2, with 7 positions matching TRBD1. Germline lookup yields CDR1 KGHDR and CDR2 SFDVKD. This CDR3 comprises 15 residues. V dropped 4 bases and J dropped 4; count of bases not matched to a gene: 8. CDR3 DNA, as far as it was read: TGTGCCACCAGTGACTCGACAGGGAAGGCCTATGGC. As protein: CATSDSTGKAYG. The entire CDR3 sequence reads CATSDSTGKAYGYTF.

Of note for this clone: Read sequence stops 3 residues before the CDR3 end, and the germline J gene provides the missing end. The gene calls are TRBV2 and TRBJ1-3, with TRBD1 matching 7 bases. V shed 7 bases and J 0 bases; nucleotides not matched to a gene: 12. Germline assignment: CDR1 SNHLY and CDR2 FYNNEI. The CDR3 consists of 17 residues. CDR3 loop: CASTRFPGQSSGNTIYF. The part of the CDR3 DNA that was read is TGTGCCAGCACGAGATTTCCGGGACAGAGCTCTGGAAACACC.

With regard to this clone: The CDR3 goes on 3 residues after the read ends, and that part is filled in from the germline J gene. The V gene is TRBV2, the J gene TRBJ2-5; tentatively, D is TRBD1 (6 bases). Per the germline V gene, CDR1 is SNHLY and CDR2 is FYNNEI. V gave up 4 bases and J gave up 3 bases, with 9 bases separating them. This CDR3 has 13 amino acids. The sequenced part of the CDR3 DNA is TGTGCCAGCAGTGTCGGACAGAAAGAGACC. Translating gives CASSVGQKET. The whole CDR3 region reads CASSVGQKETQYF.

A word on this clone: This CDR3 is also generated by other DNA sequences in the sample. The sequenced part of the CDR3 DNA is TGTGCCACGAACCCCAGCGGGGGGAGCACAGATACG. This codes for CATNPSGGSTDT. The whole CDR3 is CATNPSGGSTDTQYF. V usage is TRBV6-4 and J usage is TRBJ2-3; 9 positions match TRBD2. The read halts 3 residues ahead of the CDR3 end, with the missing end drawn from the germline J gene. The CDR3 is 15 residues long. Germline V gene sequence: CDR1 MRHNA, CDR2 SNTAGT. V dropped 10 bases and J dropped 0; count of bases not matched to a gene: 8.

As to this clone: The DNA ends 3 residues before the CDR3 does, and the rest of the CDR3 is filled in from the germline J gene. The chain has TRBV5-1 and TRBJ2-7; 8 bases align to TRBD1. J lost 3 bases, V lost 4 bases, and 3 bases had no gene match. In germline, CDR1 is SGHRS, CDR2 YFSETQ. The CDR3 runs to 13 residues. Incomplete CDR3 DNA: TGCGCCAGCAGCCGGGACAGGATCTACGAG. Its protein product is CASSRDRIYE. The entire CDR3 protein is CASSRDRIYEQYF.

Of note for this clone: The missing CDR3 end, 3 residues past where the read stops, is filled in from the germline J gene. V and J are TRBV30 and TRBJ1-1; D call uncertain. The CDR3 runs to 12 residues. Looked up from germline, CDR1 is GTSNPN and CDR2 is SVGIG (reference sequence). V was pared by 5 bases and J by 2 bases, with 9 bases between. The CDR3 region is CAWEGPNTEAFF. CDR3 DNA (partial): TGTGCCTGGGAGGGCCCCAACACTGAA.

Regarding this clone: The read terminates 3 residues before the CDR3 end, so the remaining end is supplied by the germline J gene. The chain uses TRBV5-6 and TRBJ2-1, with 7 positions matching TRBD1. This CDR3 is 14 amino acids long. In germline, CDR1 is SGHDT, CDR2 YYEEEE. The V segment lost 4 bases and the J segment 4 bases; nucleotides outside the gene matches: 5. CDR3 sequence: CASSRSGGYNEQFF. CDR3 bases read: TGTGCCAGCAGCAGGTCAGGGGGATACAATGAG.

On this clone itself: The DNA ends 3 residues before the CDR3 does, and the rest of the CDR3 is filled in from the germline J gene. The chain carries TRBV7-8 and TRBJ2-1; D call uncertain. From germline, CDR1 is SGHVS and CDR2 FQNEAQ. V dropped 1 base and J dropped 4 bases, with 11 bases sitting between them. The CDR3 covers 15 residues. CDR3 sequence: CASSLGTAPYNEQFF. The sequenced part of the CDR3 DNA is TGTGCCAGCAGCTTAGGAACAGCACCATACAATGAG.

The part of the CDR3 DNA that was read is TGTGCCAGTAGTATAGATCGGGCCAGGGGGCAGAATGGC. It yields the protein CASSIDRARGQNG. The CDR3 reads in full as CASSIDRARGQNGYTF. The chain has TRBV19 and TRBJ1-2, with 8 nucleotides matching TRBD1. From the germline J gene comes the end of the CDR3, since the read stops 3 residues before it. The CDR3 is made up of 16 amino acids. Germline V gives CDR1 LNHDA, CDR2 SQIVND (reference sequence). Trimming removed 0 bases from V and 6 bases from J; junction bases left unmatched: 9.

Details on this clone: Coverage ceases 3 residues before the CDR3 finishes, and the germline J gene fills in the end. V is TRBV20-1 and J is TRBJ2-5; 10 nucleotides line up with TRBD2. The junction had 4 bases not matched to a gene; V was cut back by 5 bases and J by 4 bases. Per the germline V gene, CDR1 is DFQATT and CDR2 is SNEGSKA (reference sequence). The CDR3 spans 13 residues. CDR3 in amino acids: CSAQRGGSETQYF. Partial CDR3 DNA: TGCAGTGCTCAGCGGGGGGGATCAGAGACC.

Note on this clone: The read falls 3 residues short of the CDR3 end, and the missing part is taken from the germline J gene. The chain links TRBV7-9 to TRBJ1-2, with D unresolved. The CDR3 loop spans 15 amino acids. The germline gives CDR1 SEHNR, CDR2 FQNEAQ (reference sequence). V lost 3 bases, J lost 6 bases, and 17 bases lay in between. CDR3 sequence reads: CASSFISGTSNGYTF. The sequenced part of the CDR3 DNA is TGTGCCAGCAGCTTTATTTCAGGAACGTCGAATGGC. Variable domain in full (rest from reference TRBV7-9 and TRBJ1-2): DTGVSQNPRHKITKRGQNVTFRCDPISEHNRLYWYRQTLGQGPEFLTYFQNEAQLEKSRLLSDRFSAERPKGSFSTLEIQRTEQGDSAMYLCASSFISGTSNGYTFGSGTRLTVV.